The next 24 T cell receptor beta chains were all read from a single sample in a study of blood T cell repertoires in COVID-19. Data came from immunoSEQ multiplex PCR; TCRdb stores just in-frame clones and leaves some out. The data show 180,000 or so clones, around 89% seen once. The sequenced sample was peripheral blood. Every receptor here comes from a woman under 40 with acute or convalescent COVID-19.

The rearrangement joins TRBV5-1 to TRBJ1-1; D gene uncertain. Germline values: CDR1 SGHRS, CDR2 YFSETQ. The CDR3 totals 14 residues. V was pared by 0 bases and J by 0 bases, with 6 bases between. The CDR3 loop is CASSLGDLNTEAFF. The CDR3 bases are TGCGCCAGCAGCTTGGGCGATCTGAACACTGAAGCTTTCTTT.

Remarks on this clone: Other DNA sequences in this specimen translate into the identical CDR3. CDR3 nucleotide sequence: TGCGCCAGCAGCTTGGAGGCTAGCGGGAGCACAGATACGCAGTATTTT. Its protein is CASSLEASGSTDTQYF. The rearrangement links TRBV5-1 to TRBJ2-3, with TRBD2 identical over 8 bases. V was clipped by 0 bases and J by 0 bases; unmatched bases: 3. Germline V lookup: CDR1 SGHRS, CDR2 YFSETQ. This CDR3 is 16 amino acids long.

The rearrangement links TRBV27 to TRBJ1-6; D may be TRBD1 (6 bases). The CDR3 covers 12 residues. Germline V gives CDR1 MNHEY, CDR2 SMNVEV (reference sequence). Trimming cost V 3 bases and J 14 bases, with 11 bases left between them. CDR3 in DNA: TGTGCCAGCAGTTTTCAGGACAGTGCCCTCCACTTT. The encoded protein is CASSFQDSALHF.

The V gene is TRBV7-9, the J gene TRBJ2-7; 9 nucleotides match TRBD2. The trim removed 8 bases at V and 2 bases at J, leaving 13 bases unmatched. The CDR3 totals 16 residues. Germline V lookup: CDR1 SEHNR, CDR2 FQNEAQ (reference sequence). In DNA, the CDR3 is TGTGCCAGCGCCCCCCTCCGGGCTAGCGGGACCTACGAGCAGTACTTC. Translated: CASAPLRASGTYEQYF.

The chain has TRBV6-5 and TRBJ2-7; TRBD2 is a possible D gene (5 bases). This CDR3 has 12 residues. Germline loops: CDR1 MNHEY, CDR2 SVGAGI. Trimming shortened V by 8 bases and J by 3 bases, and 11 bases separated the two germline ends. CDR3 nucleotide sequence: TGTGCCAGCGGATATGACTACTACGAGCAGTACTTC. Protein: CASGYDYYEQYF.

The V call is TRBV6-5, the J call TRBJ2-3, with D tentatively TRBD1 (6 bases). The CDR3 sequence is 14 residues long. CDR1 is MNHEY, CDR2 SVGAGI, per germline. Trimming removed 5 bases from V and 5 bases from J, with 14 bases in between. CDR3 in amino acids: CASSRLPTGDTQYF. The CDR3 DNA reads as TGTGCCAGCAGTAGGCTACCGACAGGAGATACGCAGTATTTT.

For the CDR3, the DNA is TGTGCCAGCAGCCAATTAGATCAGCCCCAGCATTTT. This codes for CASSQLDQPQHF. J is TRBJ1-5 and V is TRBV28; no clear D. The CDR3 is 12 residues long. Trimming left V 6 bases short and J 5 bases short, with 8 bases between. Per germline, CDR1 MDHEN and CDR2 SYDVKM. Complete variable domain (other parts from reference TRBV28 and TRBJ1-5): DVKVTQSSRYLVKRTGEKVFLECVQDMDHENMFWYRQDPGLGLRLIYFSYDVKMKEKGDIPEGYSVSREKKERFSLILESASTNQTSMYLCASSQLDQPQHFGDGTRLSIL.

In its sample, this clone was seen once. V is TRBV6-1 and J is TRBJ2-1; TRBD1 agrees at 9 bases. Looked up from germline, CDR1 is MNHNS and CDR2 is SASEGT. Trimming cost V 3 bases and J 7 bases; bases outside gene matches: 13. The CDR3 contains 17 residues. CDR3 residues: CASSDPGGTGFSNEQFF. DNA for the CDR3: TGTGCCAGCAGTGACCCCGGCGGGACAGGGTTCTCTAATGAGCAGTTCTTC.

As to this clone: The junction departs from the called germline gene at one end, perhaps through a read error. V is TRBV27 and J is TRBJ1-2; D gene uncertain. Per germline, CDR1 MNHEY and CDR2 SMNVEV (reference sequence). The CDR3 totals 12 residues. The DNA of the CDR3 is TGTGCCAGCCGTTTTGTGGAGGGAGGCTACACCTTC. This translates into CASRFVEGGYTF.

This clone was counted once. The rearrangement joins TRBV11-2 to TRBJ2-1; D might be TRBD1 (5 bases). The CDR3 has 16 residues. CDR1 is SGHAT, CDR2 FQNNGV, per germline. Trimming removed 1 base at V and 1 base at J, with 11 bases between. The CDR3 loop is CASSLGQGRSYNEQFF. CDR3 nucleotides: TGTGCCAGCAGCTTAGGCCAGGGTCGTTCCTACAATGAGCAGTTCTTC. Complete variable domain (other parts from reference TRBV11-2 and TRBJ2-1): EAGVAQSPRYKIIEKRQSVAFWCNPISGHATLYWYQQILGQGPKLLIQFQNNGVVDDSQLPKDRFSAERLKGVDSTLKIQPAKLEDSAVYLCASSLGQGRSYNEQFFGPGTRLTVL.

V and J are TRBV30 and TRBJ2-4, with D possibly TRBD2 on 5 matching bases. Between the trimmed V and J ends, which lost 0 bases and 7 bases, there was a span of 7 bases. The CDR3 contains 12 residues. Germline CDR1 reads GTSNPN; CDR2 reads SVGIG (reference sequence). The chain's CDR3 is CAWSVPGNIQYF. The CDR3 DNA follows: TGTGCCTGGAGTGTACCGGGGAACATTCAGTACTTC.

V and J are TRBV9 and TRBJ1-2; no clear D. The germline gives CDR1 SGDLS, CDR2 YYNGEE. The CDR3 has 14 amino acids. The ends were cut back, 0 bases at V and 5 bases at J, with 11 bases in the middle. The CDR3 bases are TGTGCCAGCAGCGTAGGCCTGGGCCCATATGGCTACACCTTC. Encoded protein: CASSVGLGPYGYTF.

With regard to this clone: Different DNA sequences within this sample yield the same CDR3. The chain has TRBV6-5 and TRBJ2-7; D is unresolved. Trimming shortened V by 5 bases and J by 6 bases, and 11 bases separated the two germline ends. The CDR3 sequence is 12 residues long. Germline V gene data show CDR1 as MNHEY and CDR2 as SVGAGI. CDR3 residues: CASSPPRGEQYF. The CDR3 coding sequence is TGTGCCAGCAGTCCTCCTAGAGGCGAGCAGTACTTC.

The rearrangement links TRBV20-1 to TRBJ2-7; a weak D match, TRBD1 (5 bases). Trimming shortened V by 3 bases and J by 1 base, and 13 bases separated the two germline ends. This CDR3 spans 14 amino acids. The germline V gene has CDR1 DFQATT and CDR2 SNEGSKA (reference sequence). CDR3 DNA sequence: TGCAGTGCTAGTGTCCAGGGTAGGTCCTACGAGCAGTACTTC. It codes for CSASVQGRSYEQYF.

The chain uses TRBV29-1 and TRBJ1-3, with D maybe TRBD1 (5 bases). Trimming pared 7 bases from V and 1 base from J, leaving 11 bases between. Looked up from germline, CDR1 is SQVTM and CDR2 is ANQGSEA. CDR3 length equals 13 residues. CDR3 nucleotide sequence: TGCAGCGCGGCTCGGGGGTCTGGAAACACCATATATTTT. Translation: CSAARGSGNTIYF.

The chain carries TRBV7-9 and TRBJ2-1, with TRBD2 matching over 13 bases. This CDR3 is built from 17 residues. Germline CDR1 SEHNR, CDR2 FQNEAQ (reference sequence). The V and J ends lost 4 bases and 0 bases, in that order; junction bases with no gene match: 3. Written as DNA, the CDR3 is TGTGCCAGCAGCTCGGGACTAGCGGGGCGCTCCTACAATGAGCAGTTCTTC. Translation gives CASSSGLAGRSYNEQFF. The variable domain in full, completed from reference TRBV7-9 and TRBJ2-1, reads DTGVSQNPRHKITKRGQNVTFRCDPISEHNRLYWYRQTLGQGPEFLTYFQNEAQLEKSRLLSDRFSAERPKGSFSTLEIQRTEQGDSAMYLCASSSGLAGRSYNEQFFGPGTRLTVL.

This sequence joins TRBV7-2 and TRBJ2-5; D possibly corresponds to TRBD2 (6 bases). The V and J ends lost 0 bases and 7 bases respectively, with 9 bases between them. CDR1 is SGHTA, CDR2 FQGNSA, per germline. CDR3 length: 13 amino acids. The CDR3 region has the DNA TGTGCCAGCAGCTTAGCGACGGAGGGGACCCAGTACTTC. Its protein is CASSLATEGTQYF.

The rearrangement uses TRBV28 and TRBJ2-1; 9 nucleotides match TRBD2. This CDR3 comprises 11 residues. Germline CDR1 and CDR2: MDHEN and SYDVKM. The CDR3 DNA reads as TGTGTGGTAGCGGGAGCCAATGAGCAGTTCTTC. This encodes CVVAGANEQFF.

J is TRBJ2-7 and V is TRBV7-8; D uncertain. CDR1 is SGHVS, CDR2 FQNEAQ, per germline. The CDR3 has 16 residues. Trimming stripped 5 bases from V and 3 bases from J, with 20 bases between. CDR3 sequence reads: CASSPPRLRRGYEQYF. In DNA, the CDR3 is TGTGCCAGCAGCCCCCCCCGCTTAAGAAGAGGCTACGAGCAGTACTTC.

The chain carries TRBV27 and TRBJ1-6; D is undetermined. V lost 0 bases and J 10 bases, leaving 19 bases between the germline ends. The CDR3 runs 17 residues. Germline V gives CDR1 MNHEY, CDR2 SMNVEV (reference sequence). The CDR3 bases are TGTGCCAGCAGTTTATCCCCGCAGGCCCCGAGAATGTCACCCCTCCACTTT. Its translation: CASSLSPQAPRMSPLHF.

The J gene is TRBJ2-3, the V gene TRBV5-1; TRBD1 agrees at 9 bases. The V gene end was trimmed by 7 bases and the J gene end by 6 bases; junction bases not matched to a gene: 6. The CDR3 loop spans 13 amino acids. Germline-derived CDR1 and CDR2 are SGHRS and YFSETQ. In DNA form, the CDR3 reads TGCGCCAGCGCCGGACAGGGGATTGATACGCAGTATTTT. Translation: CASAGQGIDTQYF.

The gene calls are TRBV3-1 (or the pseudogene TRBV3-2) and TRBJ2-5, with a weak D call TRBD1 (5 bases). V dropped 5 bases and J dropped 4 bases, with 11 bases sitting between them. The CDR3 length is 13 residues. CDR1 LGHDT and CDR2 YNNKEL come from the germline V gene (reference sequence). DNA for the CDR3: TGTGCCAGCAGCGGAAAGGGGCGAGAGACCCAGTACTTC. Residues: CASSGKGRETQYF.

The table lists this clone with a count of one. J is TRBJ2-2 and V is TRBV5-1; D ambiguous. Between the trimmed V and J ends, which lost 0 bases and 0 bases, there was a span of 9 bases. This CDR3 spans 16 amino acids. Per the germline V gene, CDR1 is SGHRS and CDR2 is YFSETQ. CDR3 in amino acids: CASSLAALSNTGELFF. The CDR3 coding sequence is TGCGCCAGCAGCTTGGCTGCGCTATCGAACACCGGGGAGCTGTTTTTT.

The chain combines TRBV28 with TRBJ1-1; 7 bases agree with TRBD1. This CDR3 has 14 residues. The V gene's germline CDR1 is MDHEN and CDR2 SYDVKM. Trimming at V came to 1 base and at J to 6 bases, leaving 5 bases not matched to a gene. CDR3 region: CASSLSQGGAEAFF. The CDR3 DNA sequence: TGTGCCAGCAGTTTATCGCAGGGGGGTGCTGAAGCTTTCTTT.